A selection of T cell receptor beta chains follows, all from one sample in a study of T cell changes during pregnancy in multiple sclerosis. Data came from immunoSEQ multiplex PCR; TCRdb stores just in-frame clones and leaves some out. The sample holds tens of thousands of clones, 92% seen once. The sample was peripheral blood, taken in the second trimester of pregnancy. The receptors derive from a female donor in good health, enrolled as a control in a pregnancy study. Both conserved end residues are part of each CDR3. Fields, in order: J gene, V gene, clone size, D gene, CDR3 protein, CDR3 DNA. A D gene is named only where the DNA matches it firmly. Size is stated for part of the rows, as once, few or many counts, or as a class when the clone is expanded.

>TRBJ2-7|TRBV21-1|NA|NA
CASSKDFRQGEYEQYF
TGTGCCAGCAGCAAAGACTTCCGACAGGGGGAGTACGAGCAGTACTTC
>TRBJ2-7|TRBV29-1|NA|TRBD1
CSVVFLGLTGTYEQYF
TGCAGCGTTGTATTTCTAGGACTGACAGGGACCTACGAGCAGTACTTC
>TRBJ2-7|TRBV5-4|once|TRBD1
CASSGRQGAGEQYF
TGTGCCAGCAGCGGCAGGCAGGGGGCGGGAGAGCAGTACTTC
>TRBJ2-3|TRBV6-5|NA|TRBD1
CASRTGGTDTQYF
TGTGCCAGCAGAACAGGGGGGACAGATACGCAGTATTTT
>TRBJ2-5|TRBV7-2|NA|NA
CASSLGGSYETQYF
TGTGCCAGCAGCTTGGGTGGGAGTTATGAGACCCAGTACTTC
>TRBJ2-7|TRBV28|NA|NA
CASRTGTYEQYF
TGTGCCAGCAGGACAGGTACCTACGAGCAGTACTTC
>TRBJ2-7|TRBV19|NA|TRBD2
CASGGSYEQYF
TGTGCAAGCGGGGGGTCCTACGAGCAGTACTTC
>TRBJ2-5|TRBV7-6|NA|NA
CASSLGGGETQYF
TGTGCCAGCAGCTTGGGCGGAGGAGAGACCCAGTACTTC
>TRBJ2-3|TRBV4-3|NA|TRBD2
CASSHIAGGETDTQYF
TGCGCCAGCAGCCATATAGCGGGAGGTGAGACAGATACGCAGTATTTT
>TRBJ2-4|TRBV19|NA|TRBD1
CASSDRGSKNIQYF
TGTGCCAGTAGTGACAGGGGTTCCAAAAACATTCAGTACTTC
>TRBJ2-7|TRBV19|NA|NA
CASSIGPLGYEQYF
TGTGCCAGTAGTATAGGACCCCTAGGCTACGAGCAGTACTTC
>TRBJ2-4|TRBV7-2|NA|NA
CASSSPHYDRRVAKNIQYF
TGTGCCAGCAGCTCCCCTCACTATGACAGGCGGGTAGCCAAAAACATTCAGTACTTC
>TRBJ1-2|TRBV5-1|NA|NA
CASSLAGEYGYTF
TGCGCCAGCAGCTTGGCAGGGGAATATGGCTACACCTTC
>TRBJ1-1|TRBV5-6|NA|NA
CASSLRPTGGTEAFF
TGTGCCAGCAGCTTGAGGCCCACCGGAGGGACTGAAGCTTTCTTT
>TRBJ2-5|TRBV7-2|NA|TRBD2
CASSSTLAGGRFQETQYF
TGTGCCAGCAGCTCGACACTAGCGGGAGGGAGGTTCCAAGAGACCCAGTACTTC
>TRBJ1-2|TRBV18|NA|TRBD1
CASSPGTGYGYTF
TGTGCCAGCTCACCCGGGACAGGCTATGGCTACACCTTC
>TRBJ2-1|TRBV7-2|NA|NA
CASSLEKGEGLDNEQFF
TGTGCCAGCAGCTTAGAAAAGGGGGAGGGCCTGGACAATGAGCAGTTCTTC
>TRBJ2-3|TRBV28|NA|TRBD2
CASSFGLAEDTDTQYF
TGTGCCAGCAGTTTCGGACTAGCGGAAGACACAGATACGCAGTATTTT
>TRBJ2-3|TRBV2|NA|TRBD2
CASGSGGLVTDTQYF
TGTGCCAGCGGTAGCGGGGGGCTCGTCACAGATACGCAGTATTTT
>TRBJ1-2|TRBV7-2|NA|NA
CASSLGSANYGYTF
TGTGCCAGCAGCTTAGGGTCAGCTAACTATGGCTACACCTTC
>TRBJ1-4|TRBV19|NA|NA
CASSLYRVGEKLFF
TGTGCCAGTAGTCTGTACAGGGTTGGAGAAAAACTGTTTTTT
>TRBJ2-6|TRBV5-4|NA|NA
CASSSTGTGANVLTF
TGTGCCAGCAGCTCTACAGGTACTGGGGCCAACGTCCTGACTTTC
>TRBJ2-3|TRBV11-2|NA|TRBD1
CASSLDHRGDTQYF
TGTGCCAGCAGCTTAGACCACAGGGGAGATACGCAGTATTTT
>TRBJ2-7|TRBV5-1|NA|TRBD1
CASSLGQGDEQYF
TGCGCCAGCAGCCTGGGACAGGGAGACGAGCAGTACTTC
>TRBJ2-7|TRBV28|NA|TRBD2
CASSSPGGPSYEQYF
TGTGCCAGCAGTTCCCCGGGAGGGCCGAGCTACGAGCAGTACTTC
>TRBJ2-7|TRBV4-1|NA|NA
CASSPDRVVLAGNYEQYF
TGCGCCAGCAGCCCGGACAGGGTAGTTCTAGCGGGAAACTACGAGCAGTACTTC
>TRBJ2-7|TRBV11-3|NA|NA
CASSPSERGQLSEQYF
TGTGCCAGCAGCCCTTCTGAGCGGGGACAACTATCGGAGCAGTACTTC
>TRBJ2-2|TRBV5-1|NA|TRBD2
CASSLDVSGRAGSAGELFF
TGCGCCAGCAGCTTGGACGTTAGCGGGAGGGCCGGATCTGCCGGGGAGCTGTTTTTT
>TRBJ2-6|TRBV2|NA|NA
CASIPRRIDGANVLTF
TGTGCCAGCATTCCCCGCAGGATAGACGGGGCCAACGTCCTGACTTTC
>TRBJ2-1|TRBV5-1|NA|TRBD1
CASSIKTGWSEQFF
TGCGCCAGCAGCATTAAGACAGGGTGGAGTGAGCAGTTCTTC
>TRBJ1-4|TRBV5-1|once|NA
CASSLGQTNEKLFF
TGCGCCAGCAGCTTGGGACAGACTAATGAAAAACTGTTTTTT
>TRBJ2-5|TRBV27|NA|NA
CASSTSRQAQETQYF
TGTGCCAGCAGTACCTCCCGACAGGCACAAGAGACCCAGTACTTC
>TRBJ1-1|TRBV28|NA|NA
CASSLLTENTEAFF
TGTGCCAGCAGTTTATTGACAGAGAACACTGAAGCTTTCTTT
>TRBJ2-3|TRBV15|NA|TRBD1
CATSSDRVHTDTQYF
TGTGCCACCAGCAGTGACAGGGTCCACACAGATACGCAGTATTTT
>TRBJ1-5|TRBV15|NA|NA
CATSRDTLAGGNQPQHF
TGTGCCACCAGCAGAGATACCCTGGCAGGGGGCAATCAGCCCCAGCATTTT
>TRBJ2-5|TRBV11-2|NA|NA
CASSYLLSQETQYF
TGTGCCAGCAGCTACTTGCTATCTCAAGAGACCCAGTACTTC
>TRBJ2-3|TRBV2|NA|TRBD2
CASTGLAGVTDTQYF
TGTGCCAGCACGGGACTAGCGGGAGTCACAGATACGCAGTATTTT
>TRBJ2-3|TRBV5-1|NA|NA
CASSSPTGTDTQYF
TGCGCCAGCAGCTCCCCGACTGGGACAGATACGCAGTATTTT
>TRBJ2-1|TRBV7-8|NA|TRBD2
CASSFYVGGGGEQFF
TGTGCCAGCAGCTTCTACGTGGGTGGGGGGGGAGAGCAGTTCTTC
>TRBJ1-3|TRBV7-9|NA|NA
CASSQDQGGLGNTIYF
TGTGCCAGCAGCCAGGATCAGGGAGGTCTCGGAAACACCATATATTTT
>TRBJ2-1|TRBV11-3|NA|NA
CASSLGRDNEQFF
TGTGCCAGCAGCTTAGGGCGGGACAATGAGCAGTTCTTC
>TRBJ2-5|TRBV18|NA|NA
CASSPRAGNLETQYF
TGTGCCAGCTCACCAAGGGCAGGGAATTTGGAGACCCAGTACTTC
>TRBJ2-3|TRBV7-9|NA|NA
CASSSPILVTDTQYF
TGTGCCAGCAGCTCCCCTATACTAGTCACAGATACGCAGTATTTT
>TRBJ2-3|TRBV5-6|NA|TRBD2
CASSLVLAGSDTQYF
TGTGCCAGCAGCTTGGTCCTAGCGGGGTCGGATACGCAGTATTTT
>TRBJ1-2|TRBV5-4|once|TRBD1
CAASRSVGGSVYYGYTF
TGTGCCGCCAGCAGGTCTGTAGGGGGCAGTGTGTACTATGGCTACACCTTC
>TRBJ2-7|TRBV6-5|NA|NA
CASTSPGTYEQYF
TGTGCCAGCACCTCACCGGGGACCTACGAGCAGTACTTC
>TRBJ1-2|TRBV19|NA|TRBD1
CASGTGDGYTF
TGTGCCAGCGGGACAGGGGATGGCTACACCTTC
>TRBJ2-6|TRBV6-5|NA|NA
CASSYSLLAGANVLTF
TGTGCCAGCAGTTACTCTCTCCTCGCTGGGGCCAACGTCCTGACTTTC
>TRBJ2-1|TRBV7-9|NA|TRBD2
CASSPKAGPSYNEQFF
TGTGCCAGCAGCCCTAAAGCGGGACCTTCCTACAATGAGCAGTTCTTC
>TRBJ2-5|TRBV28|NA|NA
CASSFPGWAGRETQYF
TGTGCCAGCAGTTTCCCAGGGTGGGCCGGTCGGGAGACCCAGTACTTC
>TRBJ2-1|TRBV5-1|NA|NA
CASSLESGIYNEQFF
TGCGCCAGCAGCTTAGAAAGCGGTATTTACAATGAGCAGTTCTTC
>TRBJ2-2|TRBV6-1|NA|TRBD2
CATRLAGQNTGELFF
TGTGCCACCCGACTAGCGGGACAGAACACCGGGGAGCTGTTTTTT
>TRBJ1-2|TRBV28|once|TRBD1
CASSLYRGGGYTF
TGTGCCAGCAGTTTATACAGGGGTGGGGGCTACACCTTC
>TRBJ1-1|TRBV2|NA|TRBD1
CASRGQDRSRAFF
TGTGCCAGCAGGGGACAGGACAGGTCTCGAGCTTTCTTT
>TRBJ2-2|TRBV6-1|NA|NA
CASTEGGTGELFF
TGTGCCAGCACCGAAGGGGGAACCGGGGAGCTGTTTTTT
>TRBJ2-5|TRBV18|NA|NA
CASSPVLQETQYF
TGTGCCAGCTCACCGGTACTGCAAGAGACCCAGTACTTC
>TRBJ2-1|TRBV27|NA|NA
CASSSAGMGGVF
TGTGCCAGCAGTTCGGCAGGGATGGGCGGGGTCTTC
>TRBJ2-7|TRBV29-1|NA|TRBD1
CSVRTGTSYEQYF
TGCAGCGTCCGGACAGGCACATCCTACGAGCAGTACTTC